This TCR beta chain emerged from a study of shared clonotypes between healthy human individuals. Points on this clone: What it recognizes is unknown.

Study results and limitations: Relative to their counterparts shared across all four donors, non-shared clonotypes exhibited diminished generation probabilities.

Positive CCR7 selection of CD45RO-negative cells yielded the naive CD8 cells, and terminally differentiated effector memory CD45RA+ cells were excluded. Using immunoSEQ multiplex PCR, the repertoire was profiled, and TCRdb retains in-frame clones only, with some absent. In the table there are around 700,000 clones, 92% of which are singletons. CDR1 and CDR2 (germline): SEHNR, FQNEAQ (reference sequence). Unmatched junction bases numbered 8, after V lost 4 bases and J lost 8 bases. The CDR3 runs to 16 residues. The clonotype originates from a man under 40 in good health. The V call is TRBV7-9, the J call TRBJ2-2; 12 bases match TRBD2. Sequencing was performed on naive CD8+ T cells sorted from blood. This CDR3 reads CASSSRTSGILGELFF. The CDR3 region has the DNA TGTGCCAGCAGCTCCCGGACTAGCGGGATTTTGGGGGAGCTGTTTTTT.